The 21 T cell receptor beta chains in this list originate from one sample, sequenced in a study of T cells in Graves' hyperthyroidism and ophthalmopathy. Amplification of TCR beta CDR3 regions used RNA as the template. First-round RT-PCR with HTBI primers amplified the TCR CDR3 region. Each CDR3 protein gets one entry after TCRdb re-called the multiplex PCR reads with MiXCR. Counted here are tens of thousands of distinct CDR3 sequences, 45% to 65% occurring once; the ten biggest clones make up more than 30%. Sequencing was carried out using peripheral blood or thyroid tissue (not recorded which). These receptors came from a man aged 18 to 29 with Graves' hyperthyroidism.

This clonotype was seen a handful of times. The chain employs TRBV28 and TRBJ1-2, with D unclear. The ends were cut back, 2 bases at V and 6 bases at J, with 13 bases in the middle. The CDR3 is 14 amino acids. Germline V gene sequence: CDR1 MDHEN, CDR2 SYDVKM. This chain's CDR3 is CASSLAGVYDGYTF. CDR3 bases: TGTGCCAGCAGTTTAGCTGGGGTCTACGATGGCTACACCTTC.

This chain connects TRBV10-3 to TRBJ1-1; D gene ambiguous. The CDR3 extends over 13 amino acids. The germline gives CDR1 ENHRY, CDR2 SYGVKD. Trimming left V 4 bases short and J 1 base short, with 7 bases between. The CDR3 DNA reads as TGTGCCATCAGTGGTGTCAGGAACACTGAAGCTTTCTTT. Translated, it gives CAISGVRNTEAFF.

This clonotype has ten or more counts. V and J are TRBV7-2 and TRBJ2-5, with 8 bases lining up with TRBD2. The germline V gene has CDR1 SGHTA and CDR2 FQGNSA. J lost 5 bases, V lost 4 bases, and 6 bases had no gene match. CDR3 length: 14 residues. The DNA for the CDR3 is TGTGCCAGCAGCTATATAGCGGGGTCCGAGACCCAGTACTTC. Protein product: CASSYIAGSETQYF.

For this clonotype: Being one base from a much bigger clone, this may be a read error. A read error is likely, as this CDR3 ends without the conserved phenylalanine or tryptophan. In nucleotides, the CDR3 is TGTGCCAGCACCACAGGGGGCCCGGACACTGAAGCTTTCCTT. This codes for CASTTGGPDTEAFL. The chain employs TRBV25-1 and TRBJ1-1; TRBD1 agrees at 9 bases. The CDR3 covers 14 residues. Trimming took 7 bases from V and 3 from J; bases not matched to a gene: 6. Germline CDR1 MGHDK, CDR2 SYGVNS.

This clonotype was observed many times. The rearrangement joins TRBV12-3 or TRBV12-4 to TRBJ1-5, with 9 bases matching TRBD1. The CDR3 is 16 amino acids. J lost 11 bases, V lost 6 bases, and 17 bases had no gene match. This CDR3 reads CASRSRDRDIKEAQHF. In nucleotides, the CDR3 is TGTGCCAGCAGGAGCCGGGACAGGGATATTAAGGAGGCCCAGCATTTT.

This chain joins TRBV29-1 and TRBJ2-2, with 7 bases aligning to TRBD1. The CDR3 extends over 13 amino acids. Looked up from germline, CDR1 is SQVTM and CDR2 is ANQGSEA. J gave up 6 bases and V 7 bases, and 8 bases lay outside the gene matches. The CDR3 spells CSARQGWAGELFF. CDR3 DNA: TGCAGCGCTCGACAGGGTTGGGCCGGGGAGCTGTTTTTT.

This clonotype is a singleton in its sample. The chain has TRBV10-2 and TRBJ2-7, with a tentative D call TRBD1 (5 bases). Germline loops: CDR1 WSHSY, CDR2 SAAADI. The length of the CDR3 is 15 residues. The V end was cut by 4 bases, the J end by 4 bases, with 17 bases between. In DNA, the CDR3 is TGCGCCAGCAGTGTGTCCGACAGTCGATTTTACGAGCAGTACTTC. Residues: CASSVSDSRFYEQYF.

The rearrangement joins TRBV2 to TRBJ2-7; D call uncertain. CDR1 SNHLY and CDR2 FYNNEI come from the germline V gene. Trimming shortened V by 1 base and J by 5 bases, and 12 bases separated the two germline ends. There are 14 residues in the CDR3. The DNA for the CDR3 is TGTGCCAGCAGTGAAGGTTCCGCTGGGGACGAGCAGTACTTC. The encoded protein is CASSEGSAGDEQYF. Variable domain in full (rest from reference TRBV2 and TRBJ2-7): EPEVTQTPSHQVTQMGQEVILRCVPISNHLYFYWYRQILGQKVEFLVSFYNNEISEKSEIFDDQFSVERPDGSNFTLKIRSTKLEDSAMYFCASSEGSAGDEQYFGPGTRLTVT.

This clonotype was counted at least ten times. The chain employs TRBV7-2 and TRBJ1-4; D is perhaps TRBD1 (5 bases). CDR1 and CDR2 from the germline V gene are SGHTA and FQGNSA. The CDR3 sequence is 14 residues long. Trimming pared 5 bases from V and 7 bases from J, leaving 14 bases between. DNA of the CDR3: TGTGCCAGCAGCCCAGAAGGGGTCGGTGAAAAACTGTTTTTT. This translates into CASSPEGVGEKLFF.

Ten or more counts support this clonotype. One junction end does not reproduce the germline sequence, and a read error may be involved. V and J are TRBV7-2 and TRBJ2-3; maybe TRBD2 (5 bases). CDR1 is SGHTA and CDR2 is FQGNSA in the germline V gene. The CDR3 loop spans 14 amino acids. DNA for the CDR3: TGTGCCTGCAGCTCTTATCAGCGGACAGATACGCAGTATTTT. Its translation: CACSSYQRTDTQYF.

Ten or more counts support this clonotype. The rearrangement joins TRBV5-1 to TRBJ1-6; D call uncertain. The germline V gene encodes CDR1 SGHRS and CDR2 YFSETQ. CDR3 length: 15 amino acids. Trimming removed 0 bases at V and 6 bases at J, with 10 bases between. CDR3 sequence reads: CASSLVLLGNSPLHF. In nucleotides, the CDR3 is TGCGCCAGCAGCTTGGTTCTTCTGGGTAATTCACCCCTCCACTTT.

This clonotype was seen repeatedly, ten times or more. The rearrangement uses TRBV27 and TRBJ2-7, with D unresolved. Between the trimmed V and J ends, which lost 3 bases and 2 bases, there was a span of 14 bases. The CDR3 totals 15 residues. Germline loops: CDR1 MNHEY, CDR2 SMNVEV (reference sequence). The CDR3 DNA sequence: TGTGCCAGCAGTTTTGGTATAAGGCGAACCTACGAGCAGTACTTC. It codes for CASSFGIRRTYEQYF.

This clonotype was seen more than once but under ten times. This chain uses TRBV25-1 with TRBJ2-5; 11 nucleotides agree with TRBD2. CDR3 length: 16 amino acids. Trimming took 2 bases from V and 5 from J; bases not matched to a gene: 7. Per germline, CDR1 MGHDK and CDR2 SYGVNS. The CDR3 reads CASSERASGGLETQYF. The CDR3, as DNA: TGTGCCAGCAGTGAAAGGGCTAGCGGGGGGTTGGAGACCCAGTACTTC.

The chain uses TRBV19 and TRBJ1-5, with D possibly matching TRBD1 (6 bases). This CDR3 has 15 amino acids. Trimming removed 3 bases at V and 5 bases at J, with 14 bases between. Germline V gene lookup returns CDR1 LNHDA and CDR2 SQIVND (reference sequence). The CDR3 DNA reads as TGTGCCAGTAGTATCAGTGGACAGCCGGATCAGCCCCAGCATTTT. This sequence encodes CASSISGQPDQPQHF.

This clonotype was seen repeatedly, ten times or more. The V and J genes are TRBV11-2 and TRBJ2-7; D is possibly TRBD2 (5 bases). Per germline, CDR1 SGHAT and CDR2 FQNNGV. V gave up 7 bases and J gave up 3 bases, with 16 bases separating them. This CDR3 spans 14 amino acids. CDR3 sequence: CASTPSFSSYEQYF. CDR3 bases: TGTGCCAGCACCCCTAGCTTTTCCAGCTACGAGCAGTACTTC.

This chain uses TRBV15 with TRBJ2-2, with D unresolved. Per the germline V gene, CDR1 is LNHNV and CDR2 is YYDKDF (reference sequence). The CDR3 contains 14 residues. Trimming cost V 0 bases and J 5 bases, with 7 bases left between them. Here the CDR3 DNA reads TGTGCCACCAGCAGAGAGGACCAAACCGGGGAGCTGTTTTTT. It specifies CATSREDQTGELFF.

This clonotype was seen repeatedly, ten times or more. The rearrangement links TRBV5-1 to TRBJ2-5; 11 bases are shared with TRBD2. The V and J ends lost 5 bases and 0 bases, in that order; junction bases with no gene match: 3. The CDR3 contains 15 residues. CDR1 is SGHRS and CDR2 is YFSETQ in the germline V gene. The CDR3 loop reads CASRTSGAYQETQYF. CDR3 DNA sequence: TGCGCCAGCAGGACTAGCGGGGCGTACCAAGAGACCCAGTACTTC.

V gene TRBV2 combines with J gene TRBJ2-7, with TRBD2 matching over 8 bases. Losses at the gene ends were 6 bases for V and 0 bases for J; bases not matched to a gene: 4. Germline V lookup: CDR1 SNHLY, CDR2 FYNNEI. This CDR3 has 14 amino acids. CDR3 residues: CASRSGTSSYEQYF. CDR3 DNA: TGTGCCAGCAGGTCCGGGACTAGCTCCTACGAGCAGTACTTC.

Concerning this clonotype: This may be a read error, as it is one base from a much larger clone. This chain links TRBV7-9 with TRBJ1-5, with D possibly TRBD1 on 5 matching bases. CDR1 and CDR2 from the germline V gene are SEHNR and FQNEAQ (reference sequence). This CDR3 region has 16 residues. V shed 5 bases and J shed 7 bases, with 21 bases lying between them. The CDR3 protein is CASSQVSEGKTQPQHF. CDR3 coding DNA: TGTGCCAGCAGCCAAGTCTCCGAGGGGAAGACGCAGCCCCAGCATTTT.

This clonotype showed up just once. The V gene is TRBV7-9, the J gene TRBJ1-6; 9 bases fit TRBD1. Germline assignment: CDR1 SEHNR and CDR2 FQNEAQ (reference sequence). V gave up 5 bases and J gave up 10 bases; unmatched junction bases: 9. This CDR3 is built from 15 residues. The CDR3 spells CASSSTGTGLSPLHF. The DNA for the CDR3 is TGTGCCAGCAGCAGTACCGGGACAGGGTTGTCACCCCTCCACTTT.

This clonotype was seen repeatedly, ten times or more. The gene calls are TRBV5-6 and TRBJ1-5; D not resolved. Trimming pared 2 bases from V and 3 bases from J, leaving 9 bases between. Looked up from germline, CDR1 is SGHDT and CDR2 is YYEEEE. The CDR3 consists of 14 residues. The CDR3: CASSLRGPNQPQHF. The CDR3 bases are TGTGCCAGCAGCTTACGAGGCCCCAATCAGCCCCAGCATTTT. Full variable domain (remainder filled in from reference TRBV5-6 and TRBJ1-5): DAGVTQSPTHLIKTRGQQVTLRCSPKSGHDTVSWYQQALGQGPQFIFQYYEEEERQRGNFPDRFSGHQFPNYSSELNVNALLLGDSALYLCASSLRGPNQPQHFGDGTRLSIL.